These T cell receptor beta chains were read from a single sample in a study of T cell responses to AZD1222 COVID-19 vaccine. Produced via immunoSEQ multiplex PCR; TCRdb's table is partial and in-frame only. The table lists roughly 200,000 clones, around 92% of them singletons. This specimen consisted of peripheral blood, obtained on day 0 of AZD1222 vaccination. The receptors come from an adult in good health. Each CDR3 is given with its conserved first and last residue.

J,V,CDR3
TRBJ2-1,TRBV28,CATTSGGLHNEQFF
TRBJ1-4,TRBV7-6,CASSLNGATNEKLFF
TRBJ1-2,TRBV3-1/TRBV3-2,CASSQGTTNYGYTF
TRBJ1-4,TRBV19,CASSRVATNEKLFF
TRBJ1-1,TRBV7-9,CASSPSGNTEAFF
TRBJ1-2,TRBV5-1,CASSRDREIYGYTF
TRBJ2-1,TRBV10-3,CAISALSRGGGANEQFF
TRBJ2-3,TRBV28,CASKGMSTDTQYF
TRBJ1-1,TRBV6-5,CATWEQGRSNTEAFF
TRBJ2-3,TRBV12-5,CASGILLGDTQYF
TRBJ1-4,TRBV27,CASSRTATNEKLFF
TRBJ2-7,TRBV7-3,CASSPGTGLEQYF
TRBJ2-7,TRBV28,CASTDLTGQRYEQYF